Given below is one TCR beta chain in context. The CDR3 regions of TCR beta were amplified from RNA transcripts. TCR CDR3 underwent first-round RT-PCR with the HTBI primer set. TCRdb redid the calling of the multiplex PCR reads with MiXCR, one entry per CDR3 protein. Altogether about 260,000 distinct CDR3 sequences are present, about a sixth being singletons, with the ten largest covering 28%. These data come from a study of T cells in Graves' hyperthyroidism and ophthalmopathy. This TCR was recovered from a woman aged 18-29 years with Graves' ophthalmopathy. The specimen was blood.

The CDR3 coding sequence is TGCAGCGTCTCCTACCCCGGGACTAGCATCCACGAGCAGTACTTC. The encoded protein is CSVSYPGTSIHEQYF. The rearrangement joins TRBV29-1 to TRBJ2-7; 9 bases line up with TRBD2. From germline, CDR1 is SQVTM and CDR2 ANQGSEA. V was clipped by 6 bases and J by 5 bases; unmatched bases: 14. This CDR3 is 15 amino acids long.